This T cell receptor beta chain was sequenced for a study of T cell responses to AZD1222 COVID-19 vaccine. V dropped 2 bases and J dropped 8 bases, with 11 bases sitting between them. The CDR3 length is 13 residues. In germline, CDR1 is SGHDT, CDR2 YYEEEE. Profiled with immunoSEQ multiplex PCR; TCRdb holds only in-frame clones, not every one. The data contain 100,000 or so clones, 90% of them singletons. Whole-study results and caveats: Spike-specific TCRs gained breadth and depth after people received two AZD1222 doses. Repertoires were obtained solely post-peak T cell response. Donors were mostly white British, more females; clonal diversity possibly underestimated. Baseline testing showed seropositivity in only five or six AZD1222 recipients.

In the case of this clone: As yet, its antigen is unknown.

The sample consisted of peripheral blood, taken on day 0 of AZD1222 vaccination. The rearrangement uses TRBV5-6 and TRBJ1-5; D remains unclear. The TCR was taken from an adult in good health. CDR3 bases: TGTGCCAGCAGCTTCGGGGAGTCGAAGCCCCAGCATTTT. Amino acids: CASSFGESKPQHF.